This T cell receptor (beta chain) was retrieved from a study of T cell repertoires in cytomegalovirus infection. One entry per CDR3 protein, called by TCRdb with MiXCR from the reads. The table lists about 740,000 distinct CDR3 sequences, approximately 34% of them singletons. Germline CDR1 MDHEN, CDR2 SYDVKM. V was shortened by 4 bases and J by 0 bases, with 13 bases between the two germline ends. The CDR3 has 16 amino acids. The rearrangement uses TRBV28 and TRBJ1-5; TRBD1 might be the D (6 bases). This clonotype was sampled from a human donor in good health (CMV status not recorded). Some clones in this sample may be carry-over from other donors' samples. Sequencing used PBMCs. The chain's CDR3 is CASSSAGARSNQPQHF. CDR3 nucleotides: TGTGCCAGCAGTTCAGCAGGGGCTCGTAGCAATCAGCCCCAGCATTTT.